The T cell receptor beta chain under discussion was sequenced for a study of Tregs in tolerant kidney transplant recipients. Study-wide points: Tregs expanded with activated donor B cells seemed most donor-specific. Antigen-driven expansion was suggested because donor-specific Tregs expanded more than all Tregs in tolerant patients. For some patients, primers changed over time, blocking nucleotide-level comparison.

TCRdb keeps only in-frame clones here, not all; method: immunoSEQ multiplex PCR. The repertoire has fewer than 95,000 clones, 93% of them found once; the top ten carry about 1.5%. Trimming removed 2 bases from V and 1 base from J, with 11 bases in between. The CDR3 contains 15 residues. CDR1 MDHEN and CDR2 SYDVKM come from the germline V gene. Related graft donors supplied nonmyeloablative bone marrow transplants, and mixed chimerism was transient. As to this clone: The target antigen is unknown.

The V gene is TRBV28, the J gene TRBJ1-1; D remains unclear. The specimen was CD4+ T cells from blood (PBMCs), collected 12 months after the transplant. The sequence came from a human patient who received a combined kidney and bone marrow transplant. Some T cells may be provided by the graft donor. CDR3 amino acids: CASSLTGDRNTEAFF. CDR3 nucleotides: TGTGCCAGCAGTTTAACCGGGGATAGGAACACTGAAGCTTTCTTT.